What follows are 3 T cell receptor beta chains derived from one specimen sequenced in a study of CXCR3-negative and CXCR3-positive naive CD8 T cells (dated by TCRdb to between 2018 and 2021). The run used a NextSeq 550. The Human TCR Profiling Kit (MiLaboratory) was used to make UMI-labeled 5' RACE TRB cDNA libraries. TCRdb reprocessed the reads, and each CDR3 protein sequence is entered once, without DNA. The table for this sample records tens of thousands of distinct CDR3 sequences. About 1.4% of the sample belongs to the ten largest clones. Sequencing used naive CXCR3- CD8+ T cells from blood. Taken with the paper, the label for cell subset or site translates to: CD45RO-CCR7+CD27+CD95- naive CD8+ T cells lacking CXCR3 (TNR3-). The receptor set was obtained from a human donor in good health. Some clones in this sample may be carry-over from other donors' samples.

Here the CDR3 reads CASSLWNTGELFF. This chain connects TRBV7-2 to TRBJ2-2. The CDR3 covers 13 residues. Germline V gives CDR1 SGHTA, CDR2 FQGNSA.

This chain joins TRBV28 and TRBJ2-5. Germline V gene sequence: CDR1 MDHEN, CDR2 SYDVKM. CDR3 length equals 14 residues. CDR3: CASSLWMGQETQYF.

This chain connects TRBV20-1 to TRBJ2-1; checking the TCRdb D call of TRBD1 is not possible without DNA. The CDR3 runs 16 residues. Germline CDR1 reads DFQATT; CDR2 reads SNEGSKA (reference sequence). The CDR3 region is CSARDPQGVSYNEQFF.